These T cell receptor beta chains were read from a single sample in a study of T cells in Graves' hyperthyroidism and ophthalmopathy. TCRdb analysed the multiplex PCR reads with MiXCR anew, one entry per CDR3 protein. The sample shows nearly 750,000 distinct CDR3 sequences, roughly a third of them seen only once. The sequenced material came from blood. The source of these receptors is a woman aged 40-49 years with Graves' hyperthyroidism. CDR3s include the opening cysteine and the closing phenylalanine or tryptophan. The D gene is left open where the match is weak. Size values are once, few and many counts, or a class for expanded clones, and some rows have none.

CDR3: CSASLLGVEQYF
DNA: TGCAGTGCTAGTCTGTTAGGGGTCGAGCAGTACTTC
V: TRBV20-1
size: many
J: TRBJ2-7
D: .

CDR3: CASRDYRGLPGYTF
DNA: TGTGCCAGCAGGGACTACAGGGGTCTGCCTGGCTACACCTTC
V: TRBV2
size: .
J: TRBJ1-2
D: TRBD1

CDR3: CAWRTGTGTYGYTF
DNA: TGTGCCTGGAGAACCGGGACAGGGACCTATGGCTACACCTTC
V: TRBV25-1
size: few
J: TRBJ1-2
D: TRBD1

CDR3: CASSESGTGNNQPQHF
DNA: TGTGCCAGCAGCGAATCCGGGACAGGGAACAATCAGCCCCAGCATTTT
V: TRBV2
size: many
J: TRBJ1-5
D: TRBD1

CDR3: CASSQDLAVREAQYF
DNA: TGCGCCAGCAGCCAAGATTTGGCGGTACGAGAGGCCCAGTACTTC
V: TRBV4-3
size: once
J: TRBJ2-5
D: .

CDR3: CASRFSGTGALGYTF
DNA: TGTGCCAGCAGATTCTCCGGGACAGGGGCTCTTGGCTACACCTTC
V: TRBV18
size: .
J: TRBJ1-2
D: TRBD1

CDR3: CSARDRDRAFEALAEQYF
DNA: TGCAGTGCTAGAGATAGGGACAGGGCTTTTGAAGCTTTGGCCGAGCAGTACTTC
V: TRBV20-1
size: .
J: TRBJ2-7
D: TRBD1

CDR3: CASSVGTRDYGYTF
DNA: TGTGCCAGCAGCGTAGGTACTAGAGACTATGGCTACACCTTC
V: TRBV9
size: many
J: TRBJ1-2
D: .

CDR3: CASSFIRGWGTEAFF
DNA: TGTGCCAGCAGCTTCATCCGGGGATGGGGCACTGAAGCTTTCTTT
V: TRBV11-2
size: many
J: TRBJ1-1
D: .

CDR3: CASSQFSLYGYTF
DNA: TGTGCCAGCAGCCAATTCAGCCTATATGGCTACACCTTC
V: TRBV3-1
size: many
J: TRBJ1-2
D: .

CDR3: CASSVSQRDRLRTGELFF
DNA: TGTGCCAGCAGCGTAAGCCAGAGGGACAGGTTAAGAACCGGGGAGCTGTTTTTT
V: TRBV9
size: .
J: TRBJ2-2
D: TRBD1

CDR3: CASSEFGGKENYGYTF
DNA: TGTGCCAGCAGTGAATTCGGGGGAAAAGAAAACTATGGCTACACCTTC
V: TRBV25-1
size: many
J: TRBJ1-2
D: .

CDR3: CASSFSDEDTEAFF
DNA: TGTGCCAGCAGTTTTTCCGATGAAGACACTGAAGCTTTCTTT
V: TRBV12-3/TRBV12-4
size: .
J: TRBJ1-1
D: .

CDR3: CATSDRIGETQYF
DNA: TGTGCCACCAGTGATCGGATAGGAGAGACCCAGTACTTC
V: TRBV24-1
size: many
J: TRBJ2-5
D: .

CDR3: CASSSLGVNTGELFF
DNA: TGTGCCAGCAGCTCTCTGGGGGTGAACACCGGGGAGCTGTTTTTT
V: TRBV7-2
size: .
J: TRBJ2-2
D: .

CDR3: CSVDSGLGYEQYF
DNA: TGCAGCGTTGATTCCGGGCTAGGCTACGAGCAGTACTTC
V: TRBV29-1
size: many
J: TRBJ2-7
D: .

CDR3: CASSENRTGGFTGELFF
DNA: TGTGCCAGCAGTGAGAATCGGACAGGGGGCTTCACCGGGGAGCTGTTTTTT
V: TRBV6-1
size: .
J: TRBJ2-2
D: TRBD1

CDR3: CASSFSSGRMDTGAFF
DNA: TGTGCCAGCAGTTTTTCTTCTGGGCGGATGGACACTGGAGCTTTCTTT
V: TRBV12-3/TRBV12-4
size: .
J: TRBJ1-1
D: .

CDR3: CSAGTDYEQYF
DNA: TGCAGTGCCGGGACGGACTACGAGCAGTACTTC
V: TRBV29-1
size: .
J: TRBJ2-7
D: .

CDR3: CSVEEDSQGAVTGELFF
DNA: TGCAGCGTTGAAGAGGATTCACAGGGGGCGGTCACCGGGGAGCTGTTTTTT
V: TRBV29-1
size: .
J: TRBJ2-2
D: TRBD1

CDR3: CASSLGVGVPTEAFF
DNA: TGCGCCAGCAGCTTGGGAGTTGGGGTTCCCACTGAAGCTTTCTTT
V: TRBV5-1
size: .
J: TRBJ1-1
D: .

CDR3: CASSRTDRETQHF
DNA: TGTGCCAGCAGCCGGACCGACCGGGAGACCCAGCATTTT
V: TRBV7-9
size: .
J: TRBJ1-5
D: .

CDR3: CASSHLFPPAGYTF
DNA: TGCGCCAGCAGCCACTTATTCCCCCCAGCTGGCTACACCTTC
V: TRBV4-3
size: .
J: TRBJ1-2
D: .

CDR3: CASSIGGQTGYTF
DNA: TGTGCCAGTAGTATAGGGGGACAGACAGGCTACACCTTC
V: TRBV19
size: many
J: TRBJ1-2
D: TRBD1

CDR3: CASSTGLSGQETQYF
DNA: TGTGCCAGCAGCACGGGCCTTAGCGGCCAAGAGACCCAGTACTTC
V: TRBV11-2
size: few
J: TRBJ2-5
D: .